The TCR beta chain described here comes from a study of HIV-infected children after antiretroviral therapy interruption. Unique molecular identifiers were included in an RNA-based 3' RACE TCR library. TCRdb passed the 3' RACE reads through MiXCR, listing each CDR3 protein once. This table holds 70,000 to 90,000 distinct CDR3 sequences, approximately 6.9% found once. This CDR3 has 15 residues. V was clipped by 4 bases and J by 4 bases, with 17 bases between them. From germline, CDR1 is SGHAT and CDR2 FQNNGV. Many counts were recorded for this clonotype. Specified treatment: PENTA 11 planned treatment interruption arm or continuous ART arm.

The receptor's source is a pool of human donors with HIV. This chain uses TRBV11-2 with TRBJ2-7, with D perhaps matching TRBD1 or TRBD2 (5 bases each). Here the sequenced sample was CD45RA+ CD4+ T cells from PBMCs, pooled from several time points, taken from a donor given antiretroviral therapy, either interrupted or continuous. The subset is: naive CD4+ CD45RA+ CD45RO- T cells. CDR3 DNA: TGTGCCAGCAGCTCAGGGACCGTGAGTAGGTACGAGCAGTACTTC. It codes for CASSSGTVSRYEQYF.